The 31 T cell receptor beta chains listed next were all sequenced from one sample in a study of blood T cell repertoires in COVID-19. Here immunoSEQ multiplex PCR was the method, and the copy in TCRdb shows in-frame clones only, minus some. The sample yields over 50,000 clones, around 87% seen once. Sequenced sample: peripheral blood. The receptors derive from a man in his 60s with acute or convalescent COVID-19.

As to this clone: Other DNA variants within this sample encode the same CDR3. The CDR3 DNA sequence: TGTGCCAGCAGCTTGGGTCAGGGGAATGGCTACACCTTC. Translating gives CASSLGQGNGYTF. This chain uses TRBV7-2 with TRBJ1-2, with a possible D match to TRBD1 (6 bases). Deletions cut 3 bases from V and 6 bases from J, with 11 bases between. There are 13 residues in the CDR3. From germline, CDR1 is SGHTA and CDR2 FQGNSA.

The J gene is TRBJ2-5, the V gene TRBV12-3 or TRBV12-4; weak D call: TRBD2 (6 bases). V was clipped by 3 bases and J by 5 bases, with 7 bases between them. The CDR3 totals 12 residues. In nucleotides, the CDR3 is TGTGCCAGCAGTTTCGGGGGTGAGACCCAGTACTTC. Residues: CASSFGGETQYF.

The chain recombines TRBV18 with TRBJ1-3; possibly TRBD1 for D (5 bases). Per the germline V gene, CDR1 is KGHSH and CDR2 is LQKENI. V dropped 5 bases and J dropped 8 bases, with 22 bases sitting between them. There are 16 residues in the CDR3. In DNA form, the CDR3 reads TGTGCCAGCTCAATGACCCGACAGCGGGGCCGGGACACCATATATTTT. It codes for CASSMTRQRGRDTIYF.

The chain uses TRBV9 and TRBJ1-4; D uncertain. The V gene lost 0 bases and the J gene lost 0 bases, with 9 bases spanning the gap. From germline, CDR1 is SGDLS and CDR2 YYNGEE. This CDR3 has 16 amino acids. CDR3 sequence reads: CASSVAFRTTNEKLFF. The CDR3 DNA sequence: TGTGCCAGCAGCGTAGCTTTTCGTACAACTAATGAAAAACTGTTTTTT.

This clone came up once. The chain couples TRBV19 to TRBJ2-1, with a weak D call TRBD2 (7 bases). The V gene lost 3 bases and the J gene lost 1 base, with 10 bases spanning the gap. The germline CDR1 and CDR2 sequences are LNHDA and SQIVND (reference sequence). This CDR3 comprises 15 residues. The CDR3 DNA reads TGTGCCAGTAGTATGAGGGGGGGGTCCTACAATGAGCAGTTCTTC. It encodes CASSMRGGSYNEQFF.

V gene TRBV7-2 combines with J gene TRBJ1-3; unclear D gene. CDR1 is SGHTA and CDR2 is FQGNSA in the germline V gene. Between the trimmed V and J ends, which lost 2 bases and 0 bases, there was a span of 17 bases. The CDR3 is 18 amino acids. CDR3 protein: CASSLKGVAGRSGNTIYF. The CDR3, as DNA: TGTGCCAGCAGCTTAAAAGGCGTGGCAGGCCGCTCTGGAAACACCATATATTTT.

V usage is TRBV6-5 and J usage is TRBJ2-1; tentatively, D is TRBD2 (6 bases). The germline V gene encodes CDR1 MNHEY and CDR2 SVGAGI. V was pared by 4 bases and J by 0 bases, with 10 bases between. The CDR3 runs 15 residues. CDR3 sequence (DNA): TGTGCCAGCAGTTCCTTAGCGGTCTCCTACAATGAGCAGTTCTTC. The encoded protein is CASSSLAVSYNEQFF.

The table lists this clone with a count of one. The V gene is TRBV5-1, the J gene TRBJ2-7, with D perhaps matching TRBD1 (5 bases). This CDR3 has 15 amino acids. Between the trimmed V and J ends, which lost 3 bases and 6 bases, there was a span of 19 bases. Germline CDR1 reads SGHRS; CDR2 reads YFSETQ. In DNA form, the CDR3 reads TGCGCCAGCAGCTCTGGGCAGGGCTCCCGTGTCGAGCAGTACTTC. Translated, it gives CASSSGQGSRVEQYF.

The chain links TRBV6-5 to TRBJ2-5, with D hard to call. The CDR3 consists of 12 residues. V lost 2 bases and J 7 bases, leaving 8 bases between the germline ends. Germline loops: CDR1 MNHEY, CDR2 SVGAGI. CDR3 region: CASSYPTGTQYF. Written as DNA, the CDR3 is TGTGCCAGCAGTTACCCGACGGGGACCCAGTACTTC.

This chain connects TRBV4-1 to TRBJ1-3; D gene ambiguous. Trimming shortened V by 1 base and J by 2 bases, and 6 bases separated the two germline ends. The germline CDR1 and CDR2 sequences are MGHRA and YSYEKL. CDR3 length equals 14 residues. The CDR3 DNA is TGCGCCAGCAGCCAAGTCCTAGCTGGAAACACCATATATTTT. It codes for CASSQVLAGNTIYF.

This chain uses TRBV19 with TRBJ1-6; D is unresolved. Germline assignment: CDR1 LNHDA and CDR2 SQIVND (reference sequence). The V and J ends lost 5 bases and 10 bases respectively, with 12 bases between them. This CDR3 spans 13 amino acids. This CDR3 is CASSGVPGSPLHF. DNA of the CDR3: TGTGCCAGTAGTGGAGTCCCCGGGTCACCCCTCCACTTT.

V is TRBV27 and J is TRBJ1-4; D ambiguous. Looked up from germline, CDR1 is MNHEY and CDR2 is SMNVEV (reference sequence). The CDR3 length is 12 residues. V dropped 5 bases and J dropped 8 bases, with 9 bases sitting between them. CDR3 protein: CASSALGEKLFF. CDR3 nucleotides: TGTGCCAGCAGTGCCCTAGGAGAAAAACTGTTTTTT.

The V call is TRBV11-2, the J call TRBJ1-1; a weak D match, TRBD1 (5 bases). V was shortened by 5 bases and J by 1 base, with 11 bases between the two germline ends. The CDR3 is 14 amino acids. Per the germline V gene, CDR1 is SGHAT and CDR2 is FQNNGV. CDR3 loop: CASSAGLTNTEAFF. The CDR3 nucleotides read TGTGCCAGCAGCGCGGGACTCACGAACACTGAAGCTTTCTTT.

In regard to this clone: Its ends do not fully match the called genes, so a read error is possible. The chain couples TRBV6-6 to TRBJ1-2, with D tentatively TRBD1 (5 bases). Germline-derived CDR1 and CDR2 are MNHNY and SVGAGI (reference sequence). The CDR3 sequence is 14 residues long. Here the CDR3 reads CASSYSTQRGGIRF. DNA for the CDR3: TGTGCCAGCAGTTACTCGACCCAAAGGGGTGGGATTCGGTTC.

The genes are TRBV18 and TRBJ2-7; TRBD2 matches at 9 bases. Losses at the gene ends were 4 bases for V and 5 bases for J; bases not matched to a gene: 6. The CDR3 is 14 amino acids. In germline, CDR1 is KGHSH, CDR2 LQKENI. The CDR3 DNA follows: TGTGCCAGCTCACTCGCTAGCGGGGATCACGAGCAGTACTTC. Protein: CASSLASGDHEQYF.

The chain joins TRBV7-2 to TRBJ2-6; the match to TRBD1 covers 9 bases. The CDR3 is 16 amino acids. Germline V gives CDR1 SGHTA, CDR2 FQGNSA. V trimming: 4 bases; J trimming: 2 bases; junction bases outside the gene matches: 3. CDR3 sequence: CASSSRTGAGANVLTF. CDR3 bases: TGTGCCAGCAGCTCCAGGACAGGGGCTGGGGCCAACGTCCTGACTTTC. The whole variable domain, remainder taken from reference TRBV7-2 and TRBJ2-6, is GAGVSQSPSNKVTEKGKDVELRCDPISGHTALYWYRQSLGQGLEFLIYFQGNSAPDKSGLPSDRFSAERTGGSVSTLTIQRTQQEDSAVYLCASSSRTGAGANVLTFGAGSRLTVL.

The gene calls are TRBV18 and TRBJ2-7, with 7 bases identical to TRBD1. The V gene's germline CDR1 is KGHSH and CDR2 LQKENI. V shed 5 bases and J 1 base; nucleotides not matched to a gene: 5. This CDR3 comprises 14 residues. Written as DNA, the CDR3 is TGTGCCAGCTCATCGCCGGGACAGTCCTACGAGCAGTACTTC. It specifies CASSSPGQSYEQYF.

The sample holds a few counts of this clone. This CDR3 reads CASSSGQGGSYNSPLHF. In nucleotides, the CDR3 is TGTGCCAGCAGCTCGGGACAGGGGGGGTCCTATAATTCACCCCTCCACTTT. The chain joins TRBV7-9 to TRBJ1-6, with 11 nucleotides matching TRBD1. The CDR3 length is 17 residues. V shed 4 bases and J 1 base; nucleotides not matched to a gene: 3. Germline V gene sequence: CDR1 SEHNR, CDR2 FQNEAQ (reference sequence).

The chain links TRBV7-9 to TRBJ2-7; 11 bases fit TRBD1. The CDR3 loop spans 15 amino acids. Germline loops: CDR1 SEHNR, CDR2 FQNEAQ (reference sequence). V shed 2 bases, J shed 5 bases, and the junction held 5 bases outside the gene matches. CDR3 residues: CASSLSGTGGNEQYF. CDR3 coding DNA: TGTGCCAGCAGCTTATCCGGGACAGGGGGAAACGAGCAGTACTTC.

This chain joins TRBV2 and TRBJ2-7; 10 bases match TRBD1. The CDR3 consists of 16 residues. Germline assignment: CDR1 SNHLY and CDR2 FYNNEI. V gave up 5 bases and J gave up 7 bases; unmatched junction bases: 14. In nucleotides, the CDR3 is TGTGCCAGCAGTCCCCAAAGGGACAGGGGTCTGTTGGAGCAGTACTTC. It yields the protein CASSPQRDRGLLEQYF.

The chain recombines TRBV27 with TRBJ2-1, with 10 bases lining up with TRBD1. V was pared by 6 bases and J by 8 bases, with 4 bases of the junction left unmatched. Germline V lookup: CDR1 MNHEY, CDR2 SMNVEV (reference sequence). The CDR3 is 13 residues long. The CDR3 loop reads CASSQGTGDEQFF. The CDR3 bases are TGTGCCAGCAGCCAAGGGACAGGGGATGAGCAGTTCTTC.

The chain is built from TRBV5-6 and TRBJ2-4; tentative D call: TRBD1 (5 bases). This CDR3 comprises 16 residues. Trimming shortened V by 1 base and J by 0 bases, and 11 bases separated the two germline ends. Germline CDR1 is SGHDT and CDR2 is YYEEEE. The CDR3: CASSLLAGLAKNIQYF. CDR3 coding DNA: TGTGCCAGCAGCTTGCTCGCAGGGCTAGCCAAAAACATTCAGTACTTC.

This clone came up once. The chain is built from TRBV3-1 (or the pseudogene TRBV3-2) and TRBJ1-2, with D unresolved. Germline CDR1 is LGHDT and CDR2 is YNNKEL (reference sequence). The CDR3 contains 14 residues. The V end lost 3 bases, the J end lost 3 bases, and 11 bases lay between the germline ends. This CDR3 is CASSQCSGYYGYTF. CDR3 DNA sequence: TGTGCCAGCAGCCAGTGTTCAGGTTACTATGGCTACACCTTC.

V and J are TRBV9 and TRBJ2-7; D is uncertain. Germline CDR1 is SGDLS and CDR2 is YYNGEE. V gave up 3 bases and J gave up 5 bases, with 15 bases separating them. The CDR3 is 14 residues long. DNA for the CDR3: TGTGCCAGCAGCGCAGGCGTTCACACGGACGAGCAGTACTTC. Translated, it gives CASSAGVHTDEQYF. The full variable domain, in which reference TRBV9 and TRBJ2-7 provide the parts outside the CDR3, is DSGVTQTPKHLITATGQRVTLRCSPRSGDLSVYWYQQSLDQGLQFLIQYYNGEERAKGNILERFSAQQFPDLHSELNLSSLELGDSALYFCASSAGVHTDEQYFGPGTRLTVT.

The chain employs TRBV29-1 and TRBJ2-3; 8 nucleotides align to TRBD2. Germline loops: CDR1 SQVTM, CDR2 ANQGSEA. The CDR3 spans 13 residues. Trimming took 8 bases from V and 0 from J; bases not matched to a gene: 4. The CDR3 loop is CSTRGVSTDTQYF. The CDR3 nucleotides read TGCAGCACGCGGGGGGTAAGCACAGATACGCAGTATTTT.

The rearrangement joins TRBV11-2 to TRBJ1-5, with a weak D call TRBD1 (5 bases). CDR3 size: 16 residues. Trimming cost V 2 bases and J 2 bases, with 13 bases left between them. Germline values: CDR1 SGHAT, CDR2 FQNNGV. CDR3 coding DNA: TGTGCCAGCAGCTTACTAGACGGAGGGGGCAATCAGCCCCAGCATTTT. This translates into CASSLLDGGGNQPQHF.

This clone appeared once. The gene calls are TRBV12-5 and TRBJ1-1; D is perhaps TRBD1 (6 bases). CDR3 length: 13 residues. From germline, CDR1 is LGHNT and CDR2 FRNRAP. The germline V and J ends were trimmed by 7 bases and 1 base, with 10 bases remaining between them. CDR3 sequence (DNA): TGTGCTAGTGTCGGACAGTCGAACACTGAAGCTTTCTTT. Protein product: CASVGQSNTEAFF.

The count of this clone is one. V gene TRBV7-9 combines with J gene TRBJ2-7; the match to TRBD2 covers 10 bases. The CDR3 runs 16 residues. V was clipped by 3 bases and J by 2 bases; unmatched bases: 7. Germline V CDR1 and CDR2: SEHNR, FQNEAQ (reference sequence). The CDR3 spells CASSFLGLADTYEQYF. CDR3 sequence (DNA): TGTGCCAGCAGCTTCCTAGGACTAGCGGATACCTACGAGCAGTACTTC.

The chain recombines TRBV30 with TRBJ2-5; 12 bases align to TRBD2. CDR1 GTSNPN and CDR2 SVGIG come from the germline V gene (reference sequence). J was trimmed by 5 bases and V by 2 bases; bases with no gene match: 6. There are 15 residues in the CDR3. The CDR3 loop is CAWSLTSGGTETQYF. The CDR3 DNA follows: TGTGCCTGGAGTCTGACTAGCGGGGGTACCGAGACCCAGTACTTC.

The rearrangement uses TRBV3-1 (or the pseudogene TRBV3-2) and TRBJ2-2; no definite D call. Trimming stripped 5 bases from V and 4 bases from J, with 11 bases between. This CDR3 has 14 amino acids. Germline V gene sequence: CDR1 LGHDT, CDR2 YNNKEL (reference sequence). This CDR3 reads CASSLALSTGELFF. The CDR3 nucleotides read TGTGCCAGCAGCTTAGCATTATCCACCGGGGAGCTGTTTTTT.

The V call is TRBV5-6, the J call TRBJ2-6, with a tentative D call TRBD2 (6 bases). The V end was cut by 0 bases, the J end by 0 bases, with 7 bases between. Germline loops: CDR1 SGHDT, CDR2 YYEEEE. This CDR3 spans 16 amino acids. CDR3 loop: CASSLVGGSGANVLTF. As DNA, the CDR3 is TGTGCCAGCAGCTTGGTCGGGGGCTCTGGGGCCAACGTCCTGACTTTC.